This paragraph reports one T cell receptor (beta chain). The data were taken from a study of T cell repertoires in ileal Crohn's disease. The wider study: About half received postoperative treatment, 10 to 11 with thiopurines and 15 to 20 anti-TNF.

Documented time point: neoterminal ileum biopsy at postoperative endoscopy, about 6 months after surgery. Eligibility required adulthood, ileal or ileocolonic Crohn's disease and indicated ileocolonic resection. TCRB immunosequencing input was roughly 490 nanograms of biopsy DNA per sample. The data were produced by immunoSEQ multiplex PCR, yet TCRdb's version contains in-frame clones alone and is incomplete. The repertoire holds 55,000 to 65,000 clones, 70% to 90% seen once, with roughly 1.9% in the top ten. The sequence came from an adult with Crohn's disease. The sequenced sample was ileal tissue.

CDR3 DNA: TGTGCCAGCAGTGAATCGGGCAGGGGGATTCAGCCCCAGCATTTT. The encoded protein is CASSESGRGIQPQHF. This chain joins TRBV2 and TRBJ1-5; 7 positions match TRBD1. After removal of 2 bases from V and 6 bases from J, the junction contained 7 bases not matched to a gene. Germline V CDR1 and CDR2: SNHLY, FYNNEI. This CDR3 is 15 amino acids long. Looking up the rest from reference TRBV2 and TRBJ1-5 gives the full variable domain: EPEVTQTPSHQVTQMGQEVILRCVPISNHLYFYWYRQILGQKVEFLVSFYNNEISEKSEIFDDQFSVERPDGSNFTLKIRSTKLEDSAMYFCASSESGRGIQPQHFGDGTRLSIL.